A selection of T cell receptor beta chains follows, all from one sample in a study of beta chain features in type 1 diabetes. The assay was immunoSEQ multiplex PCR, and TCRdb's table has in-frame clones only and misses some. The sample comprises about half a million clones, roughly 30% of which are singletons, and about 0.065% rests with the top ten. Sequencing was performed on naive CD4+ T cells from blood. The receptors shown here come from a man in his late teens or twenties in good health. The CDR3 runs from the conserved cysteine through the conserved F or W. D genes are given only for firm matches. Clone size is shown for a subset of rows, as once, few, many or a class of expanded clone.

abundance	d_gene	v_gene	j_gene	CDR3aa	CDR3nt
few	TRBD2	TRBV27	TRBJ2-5	CASSRGLAAARTQYF	TGTGCCAGCAGTCGAGGACTAGCGGCGGCGAGGACCCAGTACTTC
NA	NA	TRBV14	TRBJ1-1	CASSRWNTEAFF	TGTGCCAGCAGCCGCTGGAACACTGAAGCTTTCTTT
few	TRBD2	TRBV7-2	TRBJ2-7	CASSSGTSMFYEQYF	TGTGCCAGCAGCTCGGGGACTAGCATGTTCTACGAGCAGTACTTC
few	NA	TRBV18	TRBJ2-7	CASSPPGPYEQYF	TGTGCCAGCTCACCACCGGGACCCTACGAGCAGTACTTC
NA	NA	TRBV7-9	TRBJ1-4	CASSLAPGGSEKLFF	TGTGCCAGCAGCTTAGCGCCGGGGGGAAGTGAAAAACTGTTTTTT
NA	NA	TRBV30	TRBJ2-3	CASHRRNTDTQYF	TGTGCCTCTCACAGGCGGAACACAGATACGCAGTATTTT
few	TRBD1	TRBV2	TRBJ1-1	CASRYRGNTEAFF	TGTGCCAGCAGGTACAGGGGCAACACTGAAGCTTTCTTT
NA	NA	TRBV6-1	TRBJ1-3	CASSESVWQRTNSGNTIYF	TGTGCCAGCAGTGAATCTGTTTGGCAGAGGACCAACTCTGGAAACACCATATATTTT
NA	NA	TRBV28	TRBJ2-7	CASSFYLEGTRAQEQYF	TGTGCCAGCAGTTTTTATCTCGAGGGAACACGAGCGCAGGAGCAGTACTTC
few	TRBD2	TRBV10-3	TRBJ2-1	CAISPGTSGSSYNEQFF	TGTGCCATCAGTCCTGGGACTAGCGGGAGTTCCTACAATGAGCAGTTCTTC
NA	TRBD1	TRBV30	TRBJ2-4	CAWSSRDRVLDIQYF	TGTGCCTGGAGTTCCCGGGACAGGGTTTTGGACATTCAGTACTTC
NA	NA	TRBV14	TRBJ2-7	CASSQDRGGYEQYF	TGTGCCAGCAGCCAAGACAGGGGCGGGTACGAGCAGTACTTC
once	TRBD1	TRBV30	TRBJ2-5	CAWRFRDRNRETQYF	TGTGCCTGGCGTTTCCGGGACAGAAATCGGGAGACCCAGTACTTC
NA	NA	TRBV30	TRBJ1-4	CAWSVPRVATNEKLFF	TGTGCCTGGAGTGTCCCCAGGGTTGCAACTAATGAAAAACTGTTTTTT
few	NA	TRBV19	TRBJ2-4	CASSTRGIQYF	TGTGCCAGTAGTACCCGGGGCATTCAGTACTTC
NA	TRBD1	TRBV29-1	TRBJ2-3	CSSGQGSTDTQYF	TGCAGCTCGGGACAGGGTAGTACAGATACGCAGTATTTT
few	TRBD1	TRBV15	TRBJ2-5	CATDKTGGETQYF	TGTGCCACCGACAAAACAGGGGGAGAGACCCAGTACTTC
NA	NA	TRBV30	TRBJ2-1	CAWSTHSRAYNEQFF	TGTGCCTGGAGTACACACTCGAGGGCGTACAATGAGCAGTTCTTC
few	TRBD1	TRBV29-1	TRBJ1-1	CSAGQGGDTEAFF	TGCAGCGCGGGACAGGGCGGGGACACTGAAGCTTTCTTT
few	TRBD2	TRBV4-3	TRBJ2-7	CASSQRLAASYEQYF	TGCGCCAGCAGCCAGAGACTAGCGGCCTCCTACGAGCAGTACTTC
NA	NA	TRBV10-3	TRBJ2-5	CAISLYGRETQYF	TGTGCCATCAGTCTATACGGTCGGGAGACCCAGTACTTC
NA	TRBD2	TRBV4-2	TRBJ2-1	CASSQEFGGLAVYNEQFF	TGTGCCAGCAGCCAAGAGTTCGGCGGGCTAGCGGTGTACAATGAGCAGTTCTTC
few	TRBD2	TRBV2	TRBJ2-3	CASSLRGLAGAFSTDTQYF	TGTGCCAGCAGCCTCCGAGGGCTAGCGGGAGCCTTTAGCACAGATACGCAGTATTTT